This entry is about one T cell receptor beta chain. The sample is drawn from a study of blood T cell repertoires in COVID-19. About the study: PBMCs, B-cell-depleted T cells, or T cells were the source of the cDNA or gDNA that made up the material.

V trimming: 6 bases; J trimming: 16 bases; junction bases outside the gene matches: 7. Germline V gene data show CDR1 as SEHNR and CDR2 as FQNEAQ (reference sequence). The CDR3 totals 11 residues. Some clones are missing from TCRdb's copy, which holds only in-frame ones; the method was immunoSEQ multiplex PCR. The sample includes about 150,000 clones, more than 75% of them seen just once. Material: peripheral blood. The clonotype comes from a man aged 60-69 years with acute or convalescent COVID-19. The chain links TRBV7-9 to TRBJ2-1; TRBD2 matches at 9 bases. CDR3 residues: CASSSGTSSFF. The CDR3 DNA follows: TGTGCCAGCAGTTCCGGGACTAGCTCTTTCTTC.